This T cell receptor (beta chain) emerged from a study of graft-versus-host responses after intestinal transplantation. Study-wide context: As for transplant type, recipients had multivisceral, liver-intestinal, or isolated intestinal grafts.

Germline V CDR1 and CDR2: SQVTM, ANQGSEA. Trimming removed 4 bases from V and 1 base from J, with 7 bases in between. CDR3 length: 13 residues. Only in-frame clones appear in the TCRdb table, and some are missing; sequencing was by immunoSEQ multiplex PCR. The sample lists roughly 980 clones, 95% occurring once. The specimen comprised PBMCs, sampled 9 days after transplant. The receptor comes from a human patient who received an intestinal transplant, so some T cells may come from the graft donor. V and J are TRBV29-1 and TRBJ1-4, with D unclear. In DNA, the CDR3 is TGCAGCGTTGGAGGGAGAACTAATGAAAAACTGTTTTTT. Its translation: CSVGGRTNEKLFF.